The T cell receptor beta chain under discussion was sequenced for a study of shared clonotypes between healthy human individuals. Measured with immunoSEQ multiplex PCR; TCRdb has only the in-frame clones, and not every one. The sample shows some 2 million clones, 85% to 95% of them seen only once. In the naive CD8 group, cells lacked CD45RO and were positively selected for CCR7, so terminally differentiated effector memory CD45RA+ cells were left out. The CDR3 covers 16 residues. CDR1 and CDR2 from the germline V gene are MNHEY and SMNVEV (reference sequence). The germline V and J ends were trimmed by 3 bases and 5 bases, with 17 bases remaining between them.

The sample consisted of naive CD8+ T cells sorted from blood. The V and J genes are TRBV27 and TRBJ1-5, with D perhaps TRBD1 (5 bases). The sequence was collected from a man aged 18 to 29 in good health. CDR3 bases: TGTGCCAGCAGTTTGCCGGACAATTTCGCGCATCAGCCCCAGCATTTT. Translation: CASSLPDNFAHQPQHF.